The clone carrying this T cell receptor beta chain was counted between two and nine times. Its antigen is unidentified. The data were taken from a study of blood T cells in healthy people across ages. Notes on the study in general: A roughly linear age-dependent decrease characterized TCR beta diversity per million T cells. CMV status of donors was not determined, possibly confounding expanded clonotype changes.

The germline V gene has CDR1 KGHDR and CDR2 SFDVKD. Between the trimmed V and J ends, which lost 3 bases and 11 bases, there was a span of 18 bases. The CDR3 covers 14 residues. Next came a second PCR, run for about 6 to 12 cycles, which used a sample-barcoded 5' primer along with a J-beta primer mix. Each cDNA was tagged by a template-switch adaptor containing 12 random nucleotides. One entry per CDR3 protein, called by TCRdb with MiXCR from the 5' RACE reads. This sample carries 1.8 million or so distinct CDR3 sequences, about two fifths of them seen once, and the ten largest clones take 23%. The receptor was isolated from a human donor in good health. The chain joins TRBV24-1 to TRBJ2-5; TRBD2 is a possible D gene (5 bases). Sequences were obtained from blood. The CDR3 bases are TGTGCCACCAGTGATCCGACGATTGAGGAGGAGCAGTACTTC. Translating gives CATSDPTIEEEQYF.